This T cell receptor beta chain was recovered during a study of blood T cell repertoires in COVID-19. The CDR3 is 16 amino acids. The V end was cut by 6 bases, the J end by 0 bases, with 15 bases between. Germline assignment: CDR1 SGHAT and CDR2 FQNNGV. Only in-frame clones appear in the TCRdb table, and some are missing; sequencing was by immunoSEQ multiplex PCR. The sample holds fewer than 400,000 clones, approximately 89% seen once. The chain links TRBV11-2 to TRBJ1-3; perhaps TRBD1 as D (5 bases). This clonotype was sampled from a woman between 25 and 40 years old who had recovered from COVID-19. Source material: PBMCs or T cells enriched from blood (not recorded which). Here the CDR3 DNA reads TGTGCCAGCAGTCCCCCGGGGGGATACTCTGGAAACACCATATATTTT. Amino acid sequence: CASSPPGGYSGNTIYF.